The entry that follows covers one TCR beta chain sequence. This record belongs to a study of brain metastases from non-small cell lung cancer. The CDR3 is 16 amino acids. Germline lookup yields CDR1 SGHDT and CDR2 YYEEEE. J gave up 6 bases and V 0 bases, and 12 bases lay outside the gene matches. Some clones are missing from TCRdb's copy, which holds only in-frame ones; the method was immunoSEQ multiplex PCR. The data contain 1,500 to 2,000 clones, approximately 90% of them singletons. Sequencing was performed on tumor-adjacent normal tissue. This clonotype was obtained from a donor over 35 with non-small cell lung cancer. The chain couples TRBV5-6 to TRBJ2-7; 7 nucleotides align to TRBD2. CDR3 region: CASSLAGGGSYAEQYF. CDR3 DNA: TGTGCCAGCAGCTTGGCGGGGGGAGGGTCCTACGCCGAGCAGTACTTC.